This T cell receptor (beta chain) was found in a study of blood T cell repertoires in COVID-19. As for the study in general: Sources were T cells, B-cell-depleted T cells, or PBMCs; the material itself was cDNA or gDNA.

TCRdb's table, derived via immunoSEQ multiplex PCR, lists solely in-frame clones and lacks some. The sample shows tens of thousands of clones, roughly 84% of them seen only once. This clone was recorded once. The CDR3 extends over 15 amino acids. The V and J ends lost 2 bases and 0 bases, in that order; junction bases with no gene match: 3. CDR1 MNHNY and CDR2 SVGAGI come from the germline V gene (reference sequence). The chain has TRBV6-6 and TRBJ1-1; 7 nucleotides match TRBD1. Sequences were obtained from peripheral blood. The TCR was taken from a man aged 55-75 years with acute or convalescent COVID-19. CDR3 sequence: CASSYADRLNTEAFF. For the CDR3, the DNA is TGTGCCAGCAGTTACGCGGACAGGTTGAACACTGAAGCTTTCTTT.